This TCR beta chain derives from a study of blood T cell repertoires in COVID-19. Whole-study context: In each case, the material was cDNA or gDNA derived from T cells, B-cell-depleted T cells, or PBMCs.

Authors' processing steps: Amplifying reference gene primers gave estimates of nucleated cell counts. Data came from immunoSEQ multiplex PCR; TCRdb stores just in-frame clones and leaves some out. V, J and clone size were drawn from that table, and D and trimming were deduced from the DNA. The sample includes about 42,000 clones, roughly nine tenths of them seen just once. Trimming took off 4 bases at V and 6 bases at J, with 16 bases between the two ends. The CDR3 covers 15 residues. In germline, CDR1 is ENHRY, CDR2 SYGVKD. The TCR comes from a man aged 45 to 65 with active COVID-19. Sequenced sample: peripheral blood. The chain links TRBV10-3 to TRBJ2-1; TRBD2 is a possible D gene (6 bases). CDR3: CAISGVSGQGNEQFF. The CDR3 DNA is TGTGCCATCAGTGGGGTTAGCGGTCAAGGCAATGAGCAGTTCTTC.